This is a list of T cell receptor beta chains from one sample in a study of blood T cell repertoires in COVID-19. Sequenced by immunoSEQ multiplex PCR; TCRdb stores in-frame clones only, minus some. The sample gives approximately 210,000 clones, more than 70% of which show up once; 3.5% to 4.5% is in the top ten. The sample was peripheral blood. All receptors come from a human donor in a cohort sampled during active COVID-19. Both conserved end residues are part of each CDR3. The D gene is left open where the match is weak. Size is omitted from some rows. Given values are once, few, many or a class for expanded clones.

few | TRBJ1-5 | NA | TRBV24-1 | CATSDSRRGSNQPQHF | TGTGCCACCAGTGACAGCCGCAGGGGTAGCAATCAGCCCCAGCATTTT
NA | TRBJ1-2 | TRBD1 | TRBV28 | CASSLSPQGGGYTF | TGTGCCAGCAGTTTAAGTCCACAGGGGGGTGGCTACACCTTC
NA | TRBJ1-2 | TRBD1 | TRBV7-8 | CASSLWDRNYGYTF | TGTGCCAGCAGCTTATGGGACAGGAACTATGGCTACACCTTC
NA | TRBJ1-5 | NA | TRBV7-8 | CASSLSSRGVNQPQHF | TGTGCCAGCAGCTTAAGTTCCCGGGGAGTCAATCAGCCCCAGCATTTT
NA | TRBJ1-2 | NA | TRBV6-2/TRBV6-3 | CASSLLERGRGYTF | TGTGCCAGCAGTCTCCTCGAAAGGGGCCGCGGCTACACCTTC
NA | TRBJ1-1 | NA | TRBV5-1 | CASSAELNTEAFF | TGCGCCAGCAGCGCGGAGCTGAACACTGAAGCTTTCTTT
once | TRBJ2-5 | TRBD2 | TRBV5-4 | CASSARAGVQETQYF | TGTGCCAGCAGTGCTCGAGCGGGGGTCCAAGAGACCCAGTACTTC
NA | TRBJ1-1 | NA | TRBV14 | CASSQVFAEAFF | TGTGCCAGCAGCCAAGTGTTCGCTGAAGCTTTCTTT
NA | TRBJ2-5 | TRBD1 | TRBV5-4 | CASSFGTVRETQYF | TGTGCCAGCAGCTTCGGGACAGTGAGGGAGACCCAGTACTTC
NA | TRBJ2-3 | TRBD2 | TRBV28 | CASSSPGTSGPSTDTQYF | TGTGCCAGCAGTTCACCCGGGACTAGCGGCCCTAGCACAGATACGCAGTATTTT
NA | TRBJ1-1 | NA | TRBV19 | CASSIVGGNTEAFF | TGTGCCAGTAGTATAGTGGGAGGGAACACTGAAGCTTTCTTT
NA | TRBJ1-4 | NA | TRBV7-9 | CASSSTGSGEKLFF | TGTGCCAGCAGCTCAACAGGGAGCGGTGAAAAACTGTTTTTT
NA | TRBJ1-4 | TRBD1 | TRBV12-5 | CASGSPTGESEKLFF | TGTGCTAGTGGTTCCCCGACAGGGGAGAGTGAAAAACTGTTTTTT
NA | TRBJ2-1 | NA | TRBV24-1 | CATSDGTLSSYNEQFF | TGTGCCACCAGTGATGGGACTCTTAGCTCCTACAATGAGCAGTTCTTC
NA | TRBJ1-5 | TRBD1 | TRBV6-6 | CASINGDRNSNQPQHF | TGTGCCAGCATAAATGGGGACAGAAATAGCAATCAGCCCCAGCATTTT
NA | TRBJ1-5 | NA | TRBV27 | CASSLFAGNSNQPQHF | TGTGCCAGCAGTTTATTTGCCGGGAATAGCAATCAGCCCCAGCATTTT
NA | TRBJ2-7 | TRBD2 | TRBV7-2 | CASSFSGDSYEQYF | TGTGCCAGCAGTTTTAGCGGGGACTCCTACGAGCAGTACTTC
NA | TRBJ2-4 | NA | TRBV21-1 | CASSKEGLAGVYIQYF | TGTGCCAGCAGCAAAGAGGGACTAGCGGGAGTCTACATTCAGTACTTC
NA | TRBJ1-6 | NA | TRBV9 | CASSPSGGGYSPLHF | TGTGCCAGCAGCCCCTCTGGTGGCGGCTATTCACCCCTCCACTTT
NA | TRBJ2-6 | TRBD1 | TRBV28 | CASSLLWDREYSGANVLTF | TGTGCCAGCAGTTTATTGTGGGACAGGGAATATTCAGGGGCCAACGTCCTGACTTTC
NA | TRBJ1-2 | NA | TRBV7-9 | CASSLDGDGANYGYTF | TGTGCCAGCAGCTTAGACGGGGATGGAGCTAACTATGGCTACACCTTC
NA | TRBJ2-5 | TRBD2 | TRBV7-2 | CASSLAGLAGVETQYF | TGTGCCAGCAGCTTAGCGGGGCTAGCGGGAGTGGAGACCCAGTACTTC
NA | TRBJ1-1 | TRBD1 | TRBV27 | CASRLRTGVNTEAFF | TGTGCCAGCAGGTTAAGGACAGGAGTTAACACTGAAGCTTTCTTT
NA | TRBJ2-7 | NA | TRBV2 | CASSGQGLPYEQYF | TGTGCCAGCAGTGGGCAGGGATTGCCCTACGAGCAGTACTTC
NA | TRBJ2-3 | TRBD2 | TRBV2 | CASRNRDYSTDTQYF | TGTGCCAGCAGGAACCGGGACTATAGCACAGATACGCAGTATTTT
NA | TRBJ1-3 | NA | TRBV7-9 | CASSTTPGFSGNTIYF | TGTGCCAGCAGCACCACGCCGGGATTTTCTGGAAACACCATATATTTT
NA | TRBJ2-3 | NA | TRBV9 | CASSHPGGGGPDTADTQYF | TGTGCCAGCAGCCACCCAGGAGGGGGAGGGCCTGACACGGCGGATACGCAGTATTTT
NA | TRBJ1-3 | NA | TRBV10-3 | CAISEGGTGNTIYF | TGTGCCATCAGTGAAGGGGGAACTGGAAACACCATATATTTT
NA | TRBJ2-5 | TRBD2 | TRBV9 | CASSVGSGGYQETQYF | TGTGCCAGCAGCGTAGGTAGCGGGGGTTACCAAGAGACCCAGTACTTC
NA | TRBJ2-7 | TRBD2 | TRBV6-1 | CASSDNELAGYEQYF | TGTGCCAGCAGTGACAACGAGCTAGCGGGCTACGAGCAGTACTTC
NA | TRBJ2-4 | TRBD2 | TRBV2 | CASRGGLAGGTLAKNIQYF | TGTGCCAGCAGAGGTGGACTAGCGGGGGGAACCCTAGCCAAAAACATTCAGTACTTC
NA | TRBJ2-1 | NA | TRBV5-6 | CASSVLGTEQFF | TGTGCCAGCAGCGTACTAGGTACTGAGCAGTTCTTC
NA | TRBJ1-2 | NA | TRBV10-3 | CAISQQGMGYGYTF | TGTGCCATCAGTCAACAGGGTATGGGCTATGGCTACACCTTC
NA | TRBJ1-1 | TRBD1 | TRBV2 | CASRKDRGTNTEAFF | TGTGCCAGCAGGAAGGACAGGGGGACGAACACTGAAGCTTTCTTT
NA | TRBJ1-5 | NA | TRBV2 | CASRSGSIIQPQHF | TGTGCCAGCAGATCCGGGTCGATCATACAGCCCCAGCATTTT
NA | TRBJ2-5 | TRBD2 | TRBV7-6 | CASSFVTSGNRAETQYF | TGTGCCAGCAGCTTCGTGACTAGCGGGAACCGAGCGGAGACCCAGTACTTC
NA | TRBJ2-7 | NA | TRBV24-1 | CATTSLAGLSYEQYF | TGTGCCACCACCTCCTTGGCCGGACTCTCCTACGAGCAGTACTTC
NA | TRBJ2-7 | NA | TRBV4-2 | CASSQGPGEAYEQYF | TGTGCCAGCAGCCAGGGGCCGGGAGAGGCCTACGAGCAGTACTTC
many | TRBJ1-1 | TRBD1 | TRBV3-1/TRBV3-2 | CASSQDATGGTEAFF | TGTGCCAGCAGCCAAGATGCGACAGGGGGGACTGAAGCTTTCTTT
few | TRBJ2-2 | TRBD1 | TRBV4-1 | CASSQDMWVGTGTGELFF | TGCGCCAGCAGCCAAGATATGTGGGTAGGGACAGGCACCGGGGAGCTGTTTTTT
NA | TRBJ1-1 | NA | TRBV30 | CAWSVRVGAGPHMNTEAFF | TGTGCCTGGAGTGTACGGGTTGGGGCAGGGCCTCATATGAACACTGAAGCTTTCTTT
NA | TRBJ2-5 | NA | TRBV15 | CATSRSAPGETQYF | TGTGCCACCAGCAGATCAGCGCCGGGAGAGACCCAGTACTTC
NA | TRBJ2-7 | NA | TRBV28 | CASSFSYQEDYEQYF | TGTGCCAGCAGTTTCAGCTACCAGGAGGACTACGAGCAGTACTTC
NA | TRBJ2-1 | TRBD2 | TRBV5-1 | CASSLAGGLARNEQFF | TGCGCCAGCAGCTTGGCCGGGGGACTAGCGCGCAATGAGCAGTTCTTC
NA | TRBJ2-7 | NA | TRBV7-6 | CASSLASGSGYEQYF | TGTGCCAGCAGCTTAGCCTCGGGGAGCGGTTACGAGCAGTACTTC
NA | TRBJ1-1 | NA | TRBV30 | CAWSVDSNTEAFF | TGTGCCTGGAGTGTAGACAGTAACACTGAAGCTTTCTTT